This T cell receptor beta chain was identified during a study of shared clonotypes between healthy human individuals. Whole-study results and caveats: Clonotype sharing across several donors was observed for around 5% of naive CD4 clonotypes.

This clone appeared a few times. Its target is not known. Germline CDR1 SGHRS, CDR2 YFSETQ. After removal of 4 bases from V and 3 bases from J, the junction contained 6 bases not matched to a gene. CDR3 size: 14 residues. Profiling relied on immunoSEQ multiplex PCR, and the TCRdb table lists in-frame clones only, not all of them. Of some 2.1 million clones listed, 95% are singletons. The rearrangement links TRBV5-1 to TRBJ1-1; 7 bases match TRBD1. The source of this sequence is a man younger than 30 in good health. Material for sequencing was naive CD4+ T cells sorted from blood. Subset described: CD45RA+ positively selected. The CDR3: CASSVDREDTEAFF. In DNA, the CDR3 is TGCGCCAGCAGCGTCGACAGGGAAGACACTGAAGCTTTCTTT.